This T cell receptor (beta chain) was sequenced during a study of CD8+CD57+ T cells in acquired aplastic anemia. Study-level background: The sorted CD4+ and CD8+ cells yielded an average about 3.5 ug of DNA. Study conclusions and caveats: Between patients and controls, CD8+ Simpson's diversity did not vary significantly. Around 29 shared CD8+ CDR3s appeared highly expressed within patients' immunodominant clones.

Genomic DNA was employed as the template in profiling TCR beta VDJ and CDR3. Using its own MiXCR run on the reads, TCRdb lists one record per CDR3 protein. The table includes 250,000 to 300,000 distinct CDR3 sequences, under 65% detected once. With regard to this clonotype: Its target is not known.

CDR3 length: 16 amino acids. Germline CDR1 reads SGDLS; CDR2 reads YYNGEE. The junction had 4 bases not matched to a gene; V was cut back by 0 bases and J by 2 bases. Whoever was chosen for sequencing had shown CD8+CD57+ cell expansion by flow cytometry. Patients, without exception, had severe acquired aplastic anemia. Sequencing was carried out using sorted CD4+, CD8+, or CD8+CD57+ T cells (not recorded which) from PBMCs. The rearrangement links TRBV9 to TRBJ1-1; TRBD1 matches 10 bases. This clonotype was obtained from a human donor with aplastic anemia. Here the CDR3 reads CASSVGGTGANTEAFF. The CDR3 nucleotides are TGTGCCAGCAGCGTAGGAGGGACAGGGGCCAACACTGAAGCTTTCTTT.